This T cell receptor beta chain appears in the sequencing data of a study of blood T cell repertoires in COVID-19. Overall study context: Samples of COVID-19 (acute and convalescent) were obtained from the United States, Italy and Spain.

Deletions cut 1 base from V and 0 bases from J, with 7 bases between. Germline V gene data show CDR1 as KGHSH and CDR2 as LQKENI. The CDR3 contains 16 residues. Authors' methods: The authors estimated nucleated cell counts from reference gene primer amplification. Only in-frame clones appear in the TCRdb table, and some are missing; sequencing was by immunoSEQ multiplex PCR. V, J and clone size are those of that table, while D and trimming were read from the DNA. The sample lists about 330,000 clones, over 70% seen once, with approximately 1.1% in the top ten. The chain recombines TRBV18 with TRBJ2-6; no reliable D call. This receptor was obtained from a woman in her fifties or sixties with acute or convalescent COVID-19. Sequencing input: peripheral blood. The CDR3 is CASSPRDLSGANVLTF. CDR3 bases: TGTGCCAGCTCACCACGCGATCTCTCTGGGGCCAACGTCCTGACTTTC.